The present T cell receptor beta chain was sequenced within a study of blood T cell repertoires in COVID-19. TCRdb's table, derived via immunoSEQ multiplex PCR, lists solely in-frame clones and lacks some. The sample shows 40,000 to 55,000 clones, approximately 91% of them seen only once. Germline CDR1 reads SGHDN; CDR2 reads FVKESK. The V and J ends lost 1 base and 5 bases respectively, with 7 bases between them. The CDR3 has 13 residues. The clonotype was recovered from a woman aged 80 or over with acute or convalescent COVID-19. The chain couples TRBV14 to TRBJ2-3; D may be TRBD2 (5 bases). Sequencing was done on a sample of peripheral blood. This chain's CDR3 is CASSQGGGDTQYF. Written as DNA, the CDR3 is TGTGCCAGCAGCCAAGGCGGAGGAGATACGCAGTATTTT.